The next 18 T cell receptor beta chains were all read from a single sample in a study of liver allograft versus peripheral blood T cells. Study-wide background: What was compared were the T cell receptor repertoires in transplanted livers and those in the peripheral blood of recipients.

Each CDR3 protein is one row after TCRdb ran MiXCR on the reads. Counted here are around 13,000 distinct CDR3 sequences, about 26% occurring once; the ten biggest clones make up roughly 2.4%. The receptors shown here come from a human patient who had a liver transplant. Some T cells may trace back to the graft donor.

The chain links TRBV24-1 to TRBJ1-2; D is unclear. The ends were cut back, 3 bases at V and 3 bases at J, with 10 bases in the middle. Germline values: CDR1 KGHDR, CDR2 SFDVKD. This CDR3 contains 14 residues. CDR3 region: CATSDTARDYGYTF. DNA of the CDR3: TGTGCCACCAGTGATACTGCTAGGGACTATGGCTACACCTTC.

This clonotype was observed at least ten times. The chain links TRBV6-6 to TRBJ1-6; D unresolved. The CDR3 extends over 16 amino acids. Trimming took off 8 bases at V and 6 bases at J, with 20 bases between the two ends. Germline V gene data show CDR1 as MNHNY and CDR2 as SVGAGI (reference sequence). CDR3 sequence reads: CASVGILSGGNSPLHF. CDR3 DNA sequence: TGTGCCAGCGTGGGGATTCTAAGTGGAGGTAATTCACCCCTCCACTTT.

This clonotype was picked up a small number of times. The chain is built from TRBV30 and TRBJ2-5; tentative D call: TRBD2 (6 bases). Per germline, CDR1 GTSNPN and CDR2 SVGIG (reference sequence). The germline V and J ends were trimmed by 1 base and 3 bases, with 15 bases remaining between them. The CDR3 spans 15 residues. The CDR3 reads CAWSEGTVVKETQYF. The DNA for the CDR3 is TGTGCCTGGAGTGAGGGGACTGTTGTCAAAGAGACCCAGTACTTC.

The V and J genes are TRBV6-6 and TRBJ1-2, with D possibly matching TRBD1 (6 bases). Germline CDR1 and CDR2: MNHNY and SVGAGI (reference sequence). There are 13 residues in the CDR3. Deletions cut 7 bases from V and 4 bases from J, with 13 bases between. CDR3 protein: CASKTGQPYGYTF. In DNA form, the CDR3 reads TGTGCCAGCAAGACCGGACAGCCCTATGGCTACACCTTC.

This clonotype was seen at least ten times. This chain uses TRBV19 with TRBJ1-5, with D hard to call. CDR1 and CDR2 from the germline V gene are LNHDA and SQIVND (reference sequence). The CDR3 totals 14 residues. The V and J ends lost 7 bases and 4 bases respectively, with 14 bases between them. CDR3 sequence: CASNNAGFNQPQHF. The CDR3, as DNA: TGTGCCAGTAACAACGCGGGGTTTAATCAGCCCCAGCATTTT. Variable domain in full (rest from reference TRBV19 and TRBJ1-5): DGGITQSPKYLFRKEGQNVTLSCEQNLNHDAMYWYRQDPGQGLRLIYYSQIVNDFQKGDIAEGYSVSREKKESFPLTVTSAQKNPTAFYLCASNNAGFNQPQHFGDGTRLSIL.

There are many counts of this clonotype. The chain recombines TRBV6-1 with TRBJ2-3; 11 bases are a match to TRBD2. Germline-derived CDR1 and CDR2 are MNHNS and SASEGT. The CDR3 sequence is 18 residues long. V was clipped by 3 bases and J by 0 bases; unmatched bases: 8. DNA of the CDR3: TGTGCCAGCAGTGACGACGCTTTAGCGGGGGGGAGCACAGATACGCAGTATTTT. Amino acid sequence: CASSDDALAGGSTDTQYF.

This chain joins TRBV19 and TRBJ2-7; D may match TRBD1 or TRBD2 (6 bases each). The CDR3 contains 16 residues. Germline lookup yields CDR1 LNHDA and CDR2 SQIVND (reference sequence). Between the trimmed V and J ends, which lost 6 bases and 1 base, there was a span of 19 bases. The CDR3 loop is CASRAAGQGSSYEQYF. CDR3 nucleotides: TGTGCCAGTAGGGCTGCGGGACAAGGGTCGTCCTACGAGCAGTACTTC.

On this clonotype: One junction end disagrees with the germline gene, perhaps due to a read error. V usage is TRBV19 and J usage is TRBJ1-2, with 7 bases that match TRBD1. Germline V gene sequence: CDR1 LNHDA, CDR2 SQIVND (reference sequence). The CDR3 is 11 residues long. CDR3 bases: TGTGCCAGTAGTAGGGACAGACTTCCGTACTTC. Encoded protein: CASSRDRLPYF.

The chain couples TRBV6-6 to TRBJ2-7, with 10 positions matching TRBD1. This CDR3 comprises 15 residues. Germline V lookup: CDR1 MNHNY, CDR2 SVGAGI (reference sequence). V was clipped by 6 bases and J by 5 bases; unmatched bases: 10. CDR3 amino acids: CASRNRGGTGDEQYF. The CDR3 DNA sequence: TGTGCCAGCAGGAACCGGGGGGGGACAGGGGACGAGCAGTACTTC.

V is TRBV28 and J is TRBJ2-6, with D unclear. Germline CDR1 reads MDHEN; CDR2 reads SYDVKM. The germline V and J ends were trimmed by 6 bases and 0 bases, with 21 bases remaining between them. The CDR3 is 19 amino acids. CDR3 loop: CASSRLRQDVISGANVLTF. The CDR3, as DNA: TGTGCCAGCAGCCGCCTCCGTCAGGATGTGATCTCTGGGGCCAACGTCCTGACTTTC.

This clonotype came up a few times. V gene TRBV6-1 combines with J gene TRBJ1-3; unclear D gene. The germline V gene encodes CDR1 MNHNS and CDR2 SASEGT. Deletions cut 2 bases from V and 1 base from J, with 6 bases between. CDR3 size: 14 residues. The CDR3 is CASSEQVSGNTIYF. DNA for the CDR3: TGTGCCAGCAGTGAACAGGTTTCTGGAAACACCATATATTTT.

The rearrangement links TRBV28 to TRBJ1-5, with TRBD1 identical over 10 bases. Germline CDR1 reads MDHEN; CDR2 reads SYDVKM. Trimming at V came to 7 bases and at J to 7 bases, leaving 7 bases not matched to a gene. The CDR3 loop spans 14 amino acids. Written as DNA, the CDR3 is TGTGCCAGCAACTCTCAGACAGGGGGCCAGCCCCAGCATTTT. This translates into CASNSQTGGQPQHF.

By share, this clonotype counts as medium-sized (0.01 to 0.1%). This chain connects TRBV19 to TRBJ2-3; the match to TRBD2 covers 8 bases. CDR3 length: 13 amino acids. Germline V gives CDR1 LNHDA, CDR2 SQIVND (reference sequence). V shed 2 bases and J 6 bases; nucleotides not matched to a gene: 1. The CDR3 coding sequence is TGTGCCAGTAGTATAAGACTAGCGGATACGCAGTATTTT. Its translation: CASSIRLADTQYF.

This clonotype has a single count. The CDR3, as DNA: TGTGCCAGCTCAAGAATAAACACTGAAGCTTTCTTT. Protein sequence: CASSRINTEAFF. This chain uses TRBV18 with TRBJ1-1; no definite D call. V was clipped by 5 bases and J by 2 bases, with 6 bases between them. The CDR3 length is 12 residues. Germline CDR1 KGHSH, CDR2 LQKENI.

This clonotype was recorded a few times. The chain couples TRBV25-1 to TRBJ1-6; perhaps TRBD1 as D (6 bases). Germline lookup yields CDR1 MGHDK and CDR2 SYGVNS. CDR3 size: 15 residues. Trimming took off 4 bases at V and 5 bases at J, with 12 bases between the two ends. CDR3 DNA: TGTGCCAGCAGTGTCCTGGCAGGGGATAATTCACCCCTCCACTTT. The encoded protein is CASSVLAGDNSPLHF.

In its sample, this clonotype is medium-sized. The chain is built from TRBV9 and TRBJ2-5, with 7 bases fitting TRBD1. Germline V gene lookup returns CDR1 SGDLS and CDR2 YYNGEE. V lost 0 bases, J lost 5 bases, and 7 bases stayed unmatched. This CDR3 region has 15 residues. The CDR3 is CASSVVGARGETQYF. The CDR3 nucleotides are TGTGCCAGCAGCGTAGTTGGGGCCAGGGGGGAGACCCAGTACTTC.

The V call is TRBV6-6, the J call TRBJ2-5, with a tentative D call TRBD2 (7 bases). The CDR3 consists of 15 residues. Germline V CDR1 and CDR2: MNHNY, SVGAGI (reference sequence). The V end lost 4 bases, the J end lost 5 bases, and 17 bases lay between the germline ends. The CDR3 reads CASSWGGGARETQYF. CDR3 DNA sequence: TGTGCCAGCAGTTGGGGCGGGGGCGCCCGGGAGACCCAGTACTTC.

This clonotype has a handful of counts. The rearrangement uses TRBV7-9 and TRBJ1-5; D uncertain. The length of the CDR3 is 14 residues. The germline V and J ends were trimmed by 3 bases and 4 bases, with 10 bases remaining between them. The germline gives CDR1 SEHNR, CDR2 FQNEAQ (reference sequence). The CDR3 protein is CASSLSPGNQPQHF. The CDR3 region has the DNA TGTGCCAGCAGCTTGTCCCCCGGGAATCAGCCCCAGCATTTT.